One sample yielded the 13 T cell receptor beta chains listed below, sequenced in a study of PD-1 blockade in classical Hodgkin lymphoma. Using immunoSEQ multiplex PCR, the repertoire was profiled, and TCRdb retains in-frame clones only, with some absent. This sample has approximately 89,000 clones, with approximately 88% found just once. All patients experienced relapse after autologous stem cell transplantation, and brentuximab vedotin exposure was variable. Source: peripheral blood mononuclear cells (PBMCs), taken at baseline. The receptors were gathered from a human donor with classical Hodgkin lymphoma.

This chain links TRBV27 with TRBJ1-4; 8 nucleotides line up with TRBD1. This CDR3 comprises 15 residues. Trimming cost V 5 bases and J 5 bases; bases outside gene matches: 7. CDR1 and CDR2 from the germline V gene are MNHEY and SMNVEV (reference sequence). The CDR3 DNA sequence: TGTGCCAGCAGTCCCCGGACAGGGTGGAATGAAAAACTGTTTTTT. This encodes CASSPRTGWNEKLFF.

This clone was seen only once. The chain combines TRBV6-5 with TRBJ2-4; weak D call: TRBD2 (5 bases). The CDR3 totals 15 residues. Germline V lookup: CDR1 MNHEY, CDR2 SVGAGI. V was cut by 0 bases and J by 7 bases, with 13 bases left in between. The DNA for the CDR3 is TGTGCCAGCAGTTACTCGAGGGCTCCTGGGAACATTCAGTACTTC. Translating gives CASSYSRAPGNIQYF.

This chain connects TRBV9 to TRBJ2-1; tentatively, D is TRBD1 or TRBD2 (5 bases each). Germline lookup yields CDR1 SGDLS and CDR2 YYNGEE. The CDR3 covers 14 residues. V was shortened by 4 bases and J by 3 bases, with 11 bases between the two germline ends. CDR3 amino acids: CASSSRDVYNEQFF. In nucleotides, the CDR3 is TGTGCCAGCAGCAGCCGGGACGTCTACAATGAGCAGTTCTTC.

Only a few counts were recorded for this clone. The V and J genes are TRBV6-4 and TRBJ2-7; 8 nucleotides match TRBD2. Germline trimming cut 5 bases from V and 4 bases from J; bases unmatched to any gene: 7. The CDR3 consists of 14 residues. CDR1 and CDR2 from the germline V gene are MRHNA and SNTAGT. CDR3 nucleotide sequence: TGTGCCAGCAGTCGCGAGAGCGGGAGTTACGAGCAGTACTTC. It codes for CASSRESGSYEQYF.

The chain is built from TRBV29-1 and TRBJ2-1; 7 bases map to TRBD1. The trim removed 5 bases at V and 9 bases at J, leaving 4 bases unmatched. The CDR3 is 11 residues long. Germline V gene sequence: CDR1 SQVTM, CDR2 ANQGSEA. The CDR3 bases are TGCAGCGTTAAAGGGGGCAGTGAGCAGTTCTTC. This encodes CSVKGGSEQFF.

The chain is built from TRBV7-6 and TRBJ2-7; 7 bases map to TRBD2. Germline V CDR1 and CDR2: SGHVS, FNYEAQ. Unmatched junction bases numbered 17, after V lost 5 bases and J lost 7 bases. The CDR3 contains 16 residues. CDR3 residues: CASSEWVGLRVGEQYF. CDR3 coding DNA: TGTGCCAGCAGCGAATGGGTGGGACTAAGGGTCGGGGAGCAGTACTTC.

The chain carries TRBV9 and TRBJ2-5; 10 positions match TRBD1. V gave up 3 bases and J gave up 1 base; unmatched junction bases: 12. The CDR3 is 18 amino acids. The V gene's germline CDR1 is SGDLS and CDR2 YYNGEE. The CDR3 DNA reads as TGTGCCAGCAGCGGGAACCCGGGACAGGGGAACGTCCAAGAGACCCAGTACTTC. Its protein is CASSGNPGQGNVQETQYF.

The chain has TRBV7-2 and TRBJ2-7, with D possibly matching TRBD2 (5 bases). This CDR3 region has 14 residues. Germline V gene sequence: CDR1 SGHTA, CDR2 FQGNSA. Deletions cut 7 bases from V and 3 bases from J, with 16 bases between. The CDR3 sequence: CASNPSSSYYEQYF. The CDR3 bases are TGTGCCAGCAACCCCTCTAGCTCCTACTACGAGCAGTACTTC. The complete variable domain, with remaining parts taken from reference TRBV7-2 and TRBJ2-7, reads GAGVSQSPSNKVTEKGKDVELRCDPISGHTALYWYRQSLGQGLEFLIYFQGNSAPDKSGLPSDRFSAERTGGSVSTLTIQRTQQEDSAVYLCASNPSSSYYEQYFGPGTRLTVT.

J is TRBJ2-1 and V is TRBV9; TRBD1 or TRBD2 may be the D gene (5 bases each). Per germline, CDR1 SGDLS and CDR2 YYNGEE. The ends were cut back, 3 bases at V and 0 bases at J, with 13 bases in the middle. The CDR3 sequence is 16 residues long. Written as DNA, the CDR3 is TGTGCCAGCAGCGCAGGGAGCGGACACTCCTACAATGAGCAGTTCTTC. Translating it yields CASSAGSGHSYNEQFF.

This clone has more than one count but fewer than ten. V and J are TRBV2 and TRBJ2-1; 7 bases are a match to TRBD2. The CDR3 covers 13 residues. The junction had 16 bases not matched to a gene; V was cut back by 8 bases and J by 15 bases. Germline V CDR1 and CDR2: SNHLY, FYNNEI. The CDR3 bases are TGTGCCAGCTCCTTGAAGTTAAGCGGGGTGATGTTCTTC. This translates into CASSLKLSGVMFF.

The chain employs TRBV11-1 and TRBJ2-7; D gene unclear. The CDR3 runs 13 residues. V was pared by 2 bases and J by 7 bases, with 12 bases between. CDR1 is SGHAT and CDR2 is FQDESV in the germline V gene (reference sequence). The CDR3 DNA reads as TGTGCCAGCAGCTTAACCCCCGGGCCAGAGCAGTACTTC. It specifies CASSLTPGPEQYF.

The chain couples TRBV5-6 to TRBJ2-5; D is unresolved. This CDR3 has 14 amino acids. Trimming took off 0 bases at V and 9 bases at J, with 15 bases between the two ends. Germline CDR1 reads SGHDT; CDR2 reads YYEEEE. The CDR3 loop reads CASSLVGTDGAQYF. The CDR3 DNA reads TGTGCCAGCAGCTTGGTTGGCACCGATGGGGCCCAGTACTTC.

V is TRBV19 and J is TRBJ1-1, with D maybe TRBD1 (6 bases). V was shortened by 0 bases and J by 0 bases, with 14 bases between the two germline ends. Germline CDR1 is LNHDA and CDR2 is SQIVND (reference sequence). This CDR3 region has 17 residues. The CDR3 protein is CASSIDLAGGMNTEAFF. In DNA, the CDR3 is TGTGCCAGTAGTATAGATCTCGCTGGGGGCATGAACACTGAAGCTTTCTTT.